These 29 T cell receptor beta chains were sequenced from one sample in a study of T cells in Graves' hyperthyroidism and ophthalmopathy. RNA transcripts gave rise to amplified TCR beta CDR3 regions. In the first-round RT-PCR of the TCR CDR3, the HTBI primer set was used. TCRdb fed the multiplex PCR reads into MiXCR, producing one record per CDR3 protein. The profile shows roughly 400,000 distinct CDR3 sequences, 20% to 25% of them singletons. The sample taken for sequencing was blood. All receptors come from a middle-aged man with Graves' hyperthyroidism.

V and J are TRBV6-1 and TRBJ1-2, with TRBD1 identical over 9 bases. Germline V gene lookup returns CDR1 MNHNS and CDR2 SASEGT. With V trimmed by 7 bases and J by 8 bases, 11 bases remained unmatched. This CDR3 is 14 amino acids long. The CDR3 here is CASNSPGQGGGYTF. The DNA for the CDR3 is TGTGCCAGCAACTCACCGGGACAGGGCGGCGGCTACACCTTC.

This clonotype was picked up a small number of times. This chain connects TRBV28 to TRBJ1-2; 7 nucleotides align to TRBD1. Trimming took 5 bases from V and 8 from J; bases not matched to a gene: 8. The germline CDR1 and CDR2 sequences are MDHEN and SYDVKM. The CDR3 runs to 13 residues. The CDR3 coding sequence is TGTGCCAGCAGTGCGGACAGGCTACGAGGCTACACCTTC. Translation: CASSADRLRGYTF.

Concerning this clonotype: A much bigger clone sits one base away, suggesting this may be a read error. The rearrangement links TRBV6-1 to TRBJ2-7; 7 bases map to TRBD2. Germline lookup yields CDR1 MNHNS and CDR2 SASEGT. V was clipped by 2 bases and J by 7 bases; unmatched bases: 11. This CDR3 contains 15 residues. CDR3 coding DNA: TGTGCCAGCAGTGAAACTAGCGTGGGATTGGATGAGCAGTACTTC. Encoded protein: CASSETSVGLDEQYF.

In this sample, this clonotype turned up a few times. The rearrangement links TRBV12-3 or TRBV12-4 to TRBJ2-1; 8 nucleotides agree with TRBD1. V shed 7 bases, J shed 0 bases, and the junction held 8 bases outside the gene matches. There are 16 residues in the CDR3. CDR3 sequence (DNA): TGTGCCAGCACCCCTCAGGGGGCGAGCTCCTACAATGAGCAGTTCTTC. Amino acids: CASTPQGASSYNEQFF.

The chain has TRBV11-1 and TRBJ2-1, with 10 bases that match TRBD2. The trim removed 6 bases at V and 7 bases at J, leaving 12 bases unmatched. The CDR3 contains 16 residues. Germline V gives CDR1 SGHAT, CDR2 FQDESV (reference sequence). The DNA of the CDR3 is TGTGCCAGCAGAACTATAGCGGGAGGCTGTTCGAATGAGCAGTTCTTC. Amino acids: CASRTIAGGCSNEQFF.

The chain couples TRBV29-1 to TRBJ1-5, with 8 bases that match TRBD1. There are 15 residues in the CDR3. V lost 4 bases and J lost 0; bases outside the gene matches: 5. Germline loops: CDR1 SQVTM, CDR2 ANQGSEA. CDR3 sequence reads: CSVGGGQGSNQPQHF. The CDR3 coding sequence is TGCAGCGTTGGAGGCGGACAGGGTAGCAATCAGCCCCAGCATTTT.

This clonotype has a count of ten or more. This chain uses TRBV28 with TRBJ2-3; 11 bases fit TRBD2. Germline trimming cut 6 bases from V and 4 bases from J; bases unmatched to any gene: 6. In germline, CDR1 is MDHEN, CDR2 SYDVKM. The CDR3 covers 15 residues. CDR3 bases: TGTGCCAGCAGGTTAGCGGGAGGGCCGCCAGATACGCAGTATTTT. Protein: CASRLAGGPPDTQYF.

A few counts support this clonotype. This chain joins TRBV18 and TRBJ2-5; D gene unclear. Germline lookup yields CDR1 KGHSH and CDR2 LQKENI. The CDR3 runs 15 residues. V was trimmed by 4 bases and J by 1 base, leaving 13 bases between them. The CDR3 loop reads CASSLTTGSQETQYF. CDR3 nucleotides: TGTGCCAGCTCACTAACAACCGGTAGCCAAGAGACCCAGTACTTC.

This clonotype came up many times. The rearrangement joins TRBV24-1 to TRBJ1-1, with a tentative D call TRBD1 (5 bases). The CDR3 has 12 amino acids. V lost 7 bases to trimming and J lost 7 bases, with 12 bases between them. The V gene's germline CDR1 is KGHDR and CDR2 SFDVKD. The CDR3 DNA sequence: TGTGCCACCAGCCGGGACGGCCGTGAAGCTTTCTTT. It codes for CATSRDGREAFF.

As regards this clonotype: A single base separates this from a much larger clone, so it may be a read error. The rearrangement links TRBV3-1 to TRBJ2-5; 7 nucleotides agree with TRBD1. Germline lookup yields CDR1 LGHDT and CDR2 YNNKEL (reference sequence). CDR3 length equals 14 residues. The CDR3: CTSSQVQGEETQYF. CDR3 in DNA: TGTACCAGCAGCCAAGTGCAGGGGGAAGAGACCCAGTACTTC.

This clonotype occurred a few times. The rearrangement joins TRBV20-1 to TRBJ1-1; D call uncertain. The CDR3 consists of 12 residues. CDR1 DFQATT and CDR2 SNEGSKA come from the germline V gene (reference sequence). With 4 bases removed from V and 1 base from J, the gap between germline ends came to 7 bases. For the CDR3, the DNA is TGCAGTGCTAATACGCCGAACACTGAAGCTTTCTTT. Translated: CSANTPNTEAFF.

This clonotype was found many times. The chain combines TRBV6-5 with TRBJ2-5, with D unresolved. The CDR3 is 13 amino acids. Germline CDR1 reads MNHEY; CDR2 reads SVGAGI. V lost 0 bases and J 1 base, leaving 3 bases between the germline ends. CDR3 sequence: CASSYSVQETQYF. CDR3 DNA: TGTGCCAGCAGTTACTCCGTCCAAGAGACCCAGTACTTC.

This clonotype was recorded a few times. A junction end diverges from the germline sequence, so it may reflect a read error. The chain employs TRBV20-1 and TRBJ2-5; D may be TRBD2 (5 bases). CDR1 is DFQATT, CDR2 SNEGSKA, per germline (reference sequence). The CDR3 totals 11 residues. The chain's CDR3 is CSPSKGETQYF. The CDR3, as DNA: TGCAGTCCTAGCAAGGGAGAGACCCAGTACTTC.

This clonotype came up a few times. CDR3 DNA: TGTGCCAGCAGTGTTATAGCGGGAGGACCAAGCACAGATACGCAGTATTTT. Protein: CASSVIAGGPSTDTQYF. The chain recombines TRBV2 with TRBJ2-3; TRBD2 matches 10 bases. Trimming at V came to 4 bases and at J to 0 bases, leaving 7 bases not matched to a gene. This CDR3 has 17 residues. Germline loops: CDR1 SNHLY, CDR2 FYNNEI.

This clonotype was observed a few times. J is TRBJ1-1 and V is TRBV19; 7 positions agree with TRBD1. V lost 6 bases and J lost 6; bases outside the gene matches: 10. Germline CDR1 LNHDA, CDR2 SQIVND (reference sequence). This CDR3 has 14 amino acids. The CDR3 DNA sequence: TGTGCCAGTAGGCCTCGGGACAGAGCGTCTGAAGCTTTCTTT. This sequence encodes CASRPRDRASEAFF.

This clonotype has only a few counts. V and J are TRBV6-5 and TRBJ2-1; D gene ambiguous. With 0 bases removed from V and 5 bases from J, the gap between germline ends came to 5 bases. The CDR3 spans 13 residues. Germline-derived CDR1 and CDR2 are MNHEY and SVGAGI. The CDR3 nucleotides read TGTGCCAGCAGTTACTCGAGACACAATGAGCAGTTCTTC. Protein product: CASSYSRHNEQFF.

This chain links TRBV19 with TRBJ1-2, with 8 bases identical to TRBD1. Germline assignment: CDR1 LNHDA and CDR2 SQIVND (reference sequence). The length of the CDR3 is 15 residues. Trimming cost V 4 bases and J 4 bases; bases outside gene matches: 8. This CDR3 is CASSTDRGRFYGYTF. CDR3 in DNA: TGTGCCAGTAGTACCGACAGGGGTCGTTTCTATGGCTACACCTTC.

J is TRBJ1-2 and V is TRBV20-1, with D hard to call. Germline loops: CDR1 DFQATT, CDR2 SNEGSKA (reference sequence). This CDR3 contains 14 residues. Trimming shortened V by 5 bases and J by 0 bases, and 13 bases separated the two germline ends. CDR3 DNA: TGCAGTGCTCCCGACACAAGGGCTAACTATGGCTACACCTTC. Translating it yields CSAPDTRANYGYTF.

This clonotype was detected only once. J is TRBJ2-6 and V is TRBV10-2; 8 nucleotides line up with TRBD1. Germline CDR1 reads WSHSY; CDR2 reads SAAADI. The CDR3 is 14 amino acids. J gave up 2 bases and V 7 bases, and 1 base lay outside the gene matches. The CDR3 DNA follows: TGCGCCAGCAAGGGACAGGCTGGGGCCAACGTCCTGACTTTC. Its translation is CASKGQAGANVLTF.

The chain carries TRBV2 and TRBJ2-7; 8 bases are shared with TRBD1. This CDR3 contains 14 residues. Looked up from germline, CDR1 is SNHLY and CDR2 is FYNNEI. V trimming: 10 bases; J trimming: 0 bases; junction bases outside the gene matches: 8. The DNA of the CDR3 is TGTGCCACGAACTGGGACAGGTCCTCCTACGAGCAGTACTTC. Protein: CATNWDRSSYEQYF.

The genes are TRBV7-6 and TRBJ2-1; TRBD2 matches at 13 bases. Germline V gene data show CDR1 as SGHVS and CDR2 as FNYEAQ. Trimming at V came to 5 bases and at J to 8 bases, leaving 12 bases not matched to a gene. There are 17 residues in the CDR3. CDR3 coding DNA: TGTGCCAGCAGCCCCCGGACTAGCGGGGGCACTAGGGATGAGCAGTTCTTC. It encodes CASSPRTSGGTRDEQFF. The full variable domain, with the rest looked up from reference TRBV7-6 and TRBJ2-1, is GAGVSQSPRYKVTKRGQDVALRCDPISGHVSLYWYRQALGQGPEFLTYFNYEAQQDKSGLPNDRFSAERPEGSISTLTIQRTEQRDSAMYRCASSPRTSGGTRDEQFFGPGTRLTVL.

This clonotype was counted a few times. J is TRBJ1-1 and V is TRBV18, with 8 positions matching TRBD1. J gave up 5 bases and V 8 bases, and 7 bases lay outside the gene matches. From germline, CDR1 is KGHSH and CDR2 LQKENI. The CDR3 loop spans 13 amino acids. Here the CDR3 DNA reads TGTGCCAGCAACAGACAGGGGAGGACTGAAGCTTTCTTT. The encoded protein is CASNRQGRTEAFF.

The CDR3 reads CASRAQGSGQETQFF. CDR3 DNA: TGTGCCAGCAGAGCACAGGGATCGGGCCAAGAGACCCAGTTCTTC. The chain couples TRBV6-1 to TRBJ2-5, with D possibly TRBD1 on 6 matching bases. The J call may be incorrect, as the DNA end agrees better with TRBJ2-1. This CDR3 comprises 15 residues. Germline CDR1 is MNHNS and CDR2 is SASEGT.

The chain employs TRBV7-2 and TRBJ1-4, with 11 positions matching TRBD1. The CDR3 spans 16 residues. With 1 base clipped from V and 4 bases from J, the junction kept 2 bases outside the gene matches. The germline gives CDR1 SGHTA, CDR2 FQGNSA. The CDR3 sequence is CASSLDGTGGNEKLFF. The CDR3 DNA reads as TGTGCCAGCAGCTTAGATGGGACAGGGGGTAATGAAAAACTGTTTTTT.

This clonotype appeared a few times. This chain links TRBV3-1 with TRBJ1-2; D is unclear. CDR1 and CDR2 (germline): LGHDT, YNNKEL (reference sequence). The CDR3 runs to 13 residues. V was shortened by 2 bases and J by 4 bases, with 8 bases between the two germline ends. CDR3 residues: CASSQQPAYGYTF. CDR3 bases: TGTGCCAGCAGCCAACAGCCCGCCTATGGCTACACCTTC.

This clonotype has a handful of counts. The gene calls are TRBV7-2 and TRBJ1-4; no clear D gene. Germline assignment: CDR1 SGHTA and CDR2 FQGNSA. V dropped 4 bases and J dropped 8 bases, with 14 bases sitting between them. This CDR3 has 14 amino acids. CDR3: CASSSNGLKEKLFF. In DNA, the CDR3 is TGTGCCAGCAGCTCGAACGGCCTAAAGGAAAAACTGTTTTTT.

This clonotype showed up just a few times. This chain joins TRBV29-1 and TRBJ2-1, with 8 nucleotides matching TRBD1. The junction had 2 bases not matched to a gene; V was cut back by 1 base and J by 3 bases. The germline CDR1 and CDR2 sequences are SQVTM and ANQGSEA. There are 14 residues in the CDR3. The CDR3 DNA follows: TGCAGCGTTGAAGCTGACAGGGGCTACAATGAGCAGTTCTTC. Its protein product is CSVEADRGYNEQFF.

V is TRBV2 and J is TRBJ2-5; D tentatively fits TRBD1 or TRBD2 (5 bases each). The V and J ends lost 6 bases and 5 bases respectively, with 25 bases between them. The CDR3 spans 17 residues. In germline, CDR1 is SNHLY, CDR2 FYNNEI. CDR3 residues: CASSPGTLSLRAETQYF. The CDR3 DNA is TGTGCCAGCAGCCCCGGGACCCTCTCCTTACGGGCGGAGACCCAGTACTTC.

The sample holds one count of this clonotype. The gene calls are TRBV28 and TRBJ2-3; D is unresolved. The CDR3 length is 13 residues. Germline lookup yields CDR1 MDHEN and CDR2 SYDVKM. The V and J ends lost 3 bases and 3 bases respectively, with 7 bases between them. This CDR3 reads CASSFRQTDTQYF. The CDR3 DNA sequence: TGTGCCAGCAGTTTTAGGCAGACAGATACGCAGTATTTT.